This is a list of T cell receptor beta chains from one sample in a study of blood T cell repertoires in COVID-19. Data came from immunoSEQ multiplex PCR; TCRdb stores just in-frame clones and leaves some out. The data hold approximately 200,000 clones, with around four fifths observed a single time. Sample: peripheral blood. The receptor source for this set is a woman in her sixties or seventies who had recovered from COVID-19. CDR3s include the opening cysteine and the closing phenylalanine or tryptophan. A D gene is named only where the DNA matches it firmly. Not every row has a clone size; where given, it reads once, few, many or a size class.

TRBD2 | TRBJ2-1 | TRBV24-1 | NA | CATSASGAVREQFF | TGTGCCACCAGTGCTAGCGGGGCTGTCCGGGAGCAGTTCTTC
TRBD1 | TRBJ2-1 | TRBV3-1/TRBV3-2 | NA | CASSHSGTGYNEQFF | TGTGCCAGCAGCCATAGTGGGACAGGGTACAATGAGCAGTTCTTC
NA | TRBJ1-5 | TRBV4-3 | few | CASSQDRAGNQPQHF | TGCGCCAGCAGCCAAGATAGGGCAGGGAATCAGCCCCAGCATTTT
NA | TRBJ1-1 | TRBV7-9 | NA | CASRPAGSGRAEAFF | TGTGCCAGCAGGCCAGCGGGATCAGGGCGGGCTGAAGCTTTCTTT
NA | TRBJ2-7 | TRBV29-1 | NA | CSASGESYEQYF | TGCAGCGCCTCGGGGGAGTCCTACGAGCAGTACTTC
TRBD2 | TRBJ2-1 | TRBV5-1 | NA | CASSLAPGTIRSYNEQFF | TGCGCCAGCAGCTTGGCCCCCGGGACTATTCGCTCCTACAATGAGCAGTTCTTC
NA | TRBJ1-3 | TRBV6-6 | NA | CASSYSERGSGNTIYF | TGTGCCAGCAGTTACTCCGAGCGGGGCTCTGGAAACACCATATATTTT
TRBD1 | TRBJ1-1 | TRBV4-1 | once | CASSRAGGVETEAFF | TGCGCCAGCAGCCGAGCAGGGGGCGTTGAGACTGAAGCTTTCTTT
NA | TRBJ1-1 | TRBV5-6 | NA | CASSLGRTEAFF | TGTGCCAGCAGCTTGGGGCGGACTGAAGCTTTCTTT
TRBD1 | TRBJ1-4 | TRBV6-5 | NA | CASSYSFGRGHEKLFF | TGTGCCAGCAGTTACTCTTTCGGCAGGGGGCATGAAAAACTGTTTTTT